This TCR beta chain is drawn from a study of blood T cells in healthy people across ages. Study observations and caveats: PBMCs left unsorted prevented a conclusive naive versus antigen-experienced comparison. Per million T cells, TCR beta diversity dropped roughly linearly as age increased.

Primed by a sample-barcoded 5' primer and a J-beta primer mix, a second PCR proceeded for 7 to 11 cycles. Tags on each cDNA molecule came from a template-switch adaptor with 12 random nucleotides. In TCRdb, the 5' RACE reads were re-called with MiXCR into one record per CDR3 protein. The sample records almost 1 million distinct CDR3 sequences, just over 50% being singletons. A note on this clonotype: Its specificity is not known.

The sequence came from a woman aged 60-70 years in good health. Input material: blood.

The chain's CDR3 is CSARDHGLAGPPDTQYF. DNA for the CDR3: TGCAGTGCTAGAGATCATGGGCTAGCGGGCCCCCCCGATACGCAGTATTTT. The rearrangement links TRBV20-1 to TRBJ2-3; 8 bases fit TRBD2. The V gene end was trimmed by 0 bases and the J gene end by 6 bases; junction bases not matched to a gene: 14. This CDR3 is 17 amino acids long. Germline values: CDR1 DFQATT, CDR2 SNEGSKA (reference sequence).